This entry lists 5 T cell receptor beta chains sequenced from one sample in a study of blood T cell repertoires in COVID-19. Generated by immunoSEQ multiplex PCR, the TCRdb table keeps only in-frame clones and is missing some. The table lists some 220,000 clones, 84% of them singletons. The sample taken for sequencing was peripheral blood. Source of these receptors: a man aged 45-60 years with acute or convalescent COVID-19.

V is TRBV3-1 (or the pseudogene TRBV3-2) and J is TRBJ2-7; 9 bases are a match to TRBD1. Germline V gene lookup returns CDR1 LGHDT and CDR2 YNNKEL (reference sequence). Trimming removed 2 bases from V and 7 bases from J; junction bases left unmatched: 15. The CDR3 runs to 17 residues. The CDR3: CASSQFPAGTGSGEQYF. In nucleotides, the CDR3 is TGTGCCAGCAGCCAATTTCCGGCTGGGACAGGGTCTGGGGAGCAGTACTTC.

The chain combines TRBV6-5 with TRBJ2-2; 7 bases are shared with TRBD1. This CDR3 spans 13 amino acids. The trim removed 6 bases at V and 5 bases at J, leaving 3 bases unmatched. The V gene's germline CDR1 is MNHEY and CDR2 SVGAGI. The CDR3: CASRGGWTGELFF. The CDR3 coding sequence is TGTGCCAGCAGAGGGGGCTGGACCGGGGAGCTGTTTTTT.

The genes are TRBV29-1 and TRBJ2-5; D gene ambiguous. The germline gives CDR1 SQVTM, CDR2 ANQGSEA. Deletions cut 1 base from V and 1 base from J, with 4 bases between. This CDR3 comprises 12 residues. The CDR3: CSVEGSQETQYF. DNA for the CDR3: TGCAGCGTTGAAGGCAGCCAAGAGACCCAGTACTTC.

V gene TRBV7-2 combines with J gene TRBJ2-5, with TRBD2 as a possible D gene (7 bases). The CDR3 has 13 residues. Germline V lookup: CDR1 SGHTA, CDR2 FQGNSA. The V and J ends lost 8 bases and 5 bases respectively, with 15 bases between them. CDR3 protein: CASSRGRFETQYF. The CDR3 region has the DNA TGTGCCAGCTCGCGGGGGCGATTTGAGACCCAGTACTTC.

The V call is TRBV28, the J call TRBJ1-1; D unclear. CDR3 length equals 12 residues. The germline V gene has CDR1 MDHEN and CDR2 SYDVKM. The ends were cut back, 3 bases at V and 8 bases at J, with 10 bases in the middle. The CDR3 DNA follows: TGTGCCAGCAGTTTCGGCCGGGGAGAAGCTTTCTTT. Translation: CASSFGRGEAFF.